This TCR beta chain stems from a study of T-cell memory formation after mild COVID-19. Study-wide points: Of the contracting clones, CD4+ ones lay mainly in CM and EM, and CD8+ ones in EMRA. Day 15 to 85 contracting clones showed balanced CD4/CD8; day 15 to 37 expanders favored CD4+.

Constant-segment primers served in 5'RACE that generated TCR alpha and TCR beta cDNA libraries bearing sample barcodes and UMIs. From the 5' RACE reads, TCRdb called clonotypes with MiXCR, one entry per CDR3 protein. The table records 150,000 to 200,000 distinct CDR3 sequences, around 30% of them present only once. Note on this clonotype: Its specificity is unknown.

Germline V CDR1 and CDR2: SGHRS, YFSETQ. The CDR3 loop spans 13 amino acids. With 4 bases clipped from V and 3 bases from J, the junction kept 3 bases outside the gene matches. The origin of this receptor is an adult woman who had mild COVID-19 (a few samples of this study predate the infection). Cell type and time point are not known. Source material: PBMCs or a T cell subset sorted from them (not recorded which). The chain couples TRBV5-1 to TRBJ1-1; TRBD1 aligns across 7 bases. The CDR3 region is CASSPRGDTEAFF. In DNA form, the CDR3 reads TGCGCCAGCAGCCCCAGGGGGGACACTGAAGCTTTCTTT.